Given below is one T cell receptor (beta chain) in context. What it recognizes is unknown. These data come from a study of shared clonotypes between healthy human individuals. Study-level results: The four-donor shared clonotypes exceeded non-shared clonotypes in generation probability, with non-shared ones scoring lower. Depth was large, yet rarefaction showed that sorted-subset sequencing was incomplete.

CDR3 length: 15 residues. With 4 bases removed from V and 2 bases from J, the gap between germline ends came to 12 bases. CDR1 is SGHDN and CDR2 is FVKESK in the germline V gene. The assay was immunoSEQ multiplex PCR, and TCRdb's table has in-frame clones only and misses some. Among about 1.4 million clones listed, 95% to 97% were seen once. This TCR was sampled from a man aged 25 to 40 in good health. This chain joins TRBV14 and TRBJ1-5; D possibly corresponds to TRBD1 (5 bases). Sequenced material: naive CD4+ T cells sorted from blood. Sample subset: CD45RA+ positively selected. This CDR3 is CASSLRVGGNQPQHF. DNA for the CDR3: TGTGCCAGCAGCCTCAGGGTAGGGGGCAATCAGCCCCAGCATTTT.